The clone carrying this T cell receptor beta chain was observed a few times. The data belong to a study of response to subunit inactivated influenza vaccine. TCRdb recomputed calls from the RT-PCR reads with MiXCR, one row per CDR3 protein. The sample has about 160,000 distinct CDR3 sequences; approximately 10% are singletons. The V end lost 4 bases, the J end lost 0 bases, and 11 bases lay between the germline ends. Germline assignment: CDR1 SGHTS and CDR2 YDEGEE. The CDR3 contains 15 residues. The chain employs TRBV5-8 and TRBJ2-1, with D unclear. The receptor's source is a man in his forties or fifties who received an inactivated influenza vaccine. This sample comprised non-naive T cells sorted from PBMCs, obtained roughly 46 days after vaccination. The CDR3 sequence is CASSRDASSYNEQFF. CDR3 sequence (DNA): TGTGCCAGCAGCCGCGACGCGAGCTCCTACAATGAGCAGTTCTTC.